This T cell receptor (beta chain) was sequenced in a study of blood T cell repertoires in COVID-19 (dated by TCRdb to 2020 to 2021). The study in broad terms: Samples from collaborators originated in the United States, Italy and Spain and spanned both the acute and convalescent phases of COVID-19. The material from the prospective study consisted of cDNA or gDNA derived from T cells, B-cell-depleted T cells, or PBMCs. Deeply sampled blood TCRbeta repertoires from subjects exposed to, actively infected with, or recovered from COVID-19 were included in the dataset. The repertoires were made available in a free public database intended to serve as a resource for research on the immune response to SARS-CoV-2. The samples were drawn from the first 160 participants of the ongoing ImmuneRACE study and from about 1,200 subjects provided by 6 global collaborators. A de-identified subject ID, COVID-19 status, age in years and sex were almost always included in the sample metadata. HLA class I and class II types, where available, came from metadata supplied by the sample provider rather than from assay-based typing.

One collaborating source in Seattle enrolled patients while the patients were actively infected and followed the patients over time throughout the course of disease. Collaborating institutions collected whole blood in K2EDTA tubes following their own protocols. For TCRbeta analysis, collaborators shipped samples as frozen whole blood, isolated PBMCs, or DNA extracted from either of those sample types. TCRbeta CDR3 regions were amplified from genomic DNA using the immunoSEQ Assay, a bias-controlled multiplex PCR. In the authors' own workflow: Nucleated cell counts per sample were estimated from amplification of reference gene primers within the assay. To quantify the absolute abundance of each unique TCRbeta CDR3 rearrangement, sequence reads were collapsed and filtered. For each sample, productive Simpson clonality was calculated by taking the square root of Simpson's diversity index across productive rearrangements. TCRdb provides this immuneACCESS table in a form limited to in-frame rearrangements. Some clones are lacking; in checked studies, under half of them reflect an unresolved V gene, and why the rest are absent is not known. That table gives V, J and clone size, and the DNA gave D and trimming. Across this sample there are about 62,000 clones, with roughly nine tenths seen only once. 18% of the sample lies in the top ten.

Broad study findings and their caveats: The amount of clinical and demographic metadata varied by source and participant and was provided uncurated.

From the cysteine through the phenylalanine, the CDR3 covers 14 amino acids. Only the CDR3 part of the read is kept: 42 bases, read in frame from the first base. From a lookup of the germline V gene, CDR1 and CDR2 are SGHDT and YYEEEE. Trimming removed 7 bases from V and 5 bases from J; the gene matches leave 11 bases unexplained. This clone turned up a few times. The antigen it binds to is not known. No much larger clone exists at a distance of one base, and base qualities are not known. This chain joins TRBV5-6 to TRBJ1-2; 7 bases in the middle match TRBD1. The receptor was isolated from a woman in her fifties or sixties with COVID-19, enrolled during active disease. The material sequenced was peripheral blood. The DNA is as follows: TGTGCCAGCCTTCCGGGACAGATTTTTTATGGCTACACCTTC. Translated, it gives CASLPGQIFYGYTF. Reference TRBV5-6 and TRBJ1-2 proteins supply the regions before and after the CDR3; the full variable domain is: DAGVTQSPTHLIKTRGQQVTLRCSPKSGHDTVSWYQQALGQGPQFIFQYYEEEERQRGNFPDRFSGHQFPNYSSELNVNALLLGDSALYLCASLPGQIFYGYTFGSGTRLTVV.